This TCR beta chain derives from a study of blood T cell repertoires in COVID-19. In the study overall: COVID-19 samples collected from the United States, Italy and Spain covered acute and convalescent phases.

Profiling relied on immunoSEQ multiplex PCR, and the TCRdb table lists in-frame clones only, not all of them. The sample shows more than 300,000 clones, approximately 91% of them seen only once. This clone has only one observation. CDR1 and CDR2 from the germline V gene are SGHVS and FQNEAQ. V dropped 4 bases and J dropped 4; count of bases not matched to a gene: 6. The CDR3 has 14 amino acids. Recruited during active infection, patients (from Seattle) were subsequently followed longitudinally. The rearrangement joins TRBV7-8 to TRBJ1-2, with 7 nucleotides matching TRBD1. The sequencing sample was made of peripheral blood. This clonotype was sampled from a woman between 65 and 79 years old with COVID-19, enrolled during active disease. The CDR3 sequence: CASSYDRVGYGYTF. As DNA, the CDR3 is TGTGCCAGCAGCTATGACAGGGTCGGCTATGGCTACACCTTC.